The present entry profiles one T cell receptor beta chain with its context. Methods used by the authors: Estimated nucleated cell counts came from reference gene primer amplification. Clones were sequenced by immunoSEQ multiplex PCR, and TCRdb holds only the in-frame ones, with some missing. That table furnishes V, J and clone size, whereas the DNA furnished D and trimming. Here the sample spans fewer than 300,000 clones, less than 85% being singletons. This entry is derived from a study of blood T cell repertoires in COVID-19. Study information: Acute and convalescent COVID-19 specimens originated in the United States, Italy and Spain. Nucleic acid was either cDNA or gDNA, and it came from T cells, B-cell-depleted T cells, or PBMCs.

The V gene end was trimmed by 3 bases and the J gene end by 2 bases; junction bases not matched to a gene: 3. The CDR3 totals 15 residues. Germline assignment: CDR1 PRHDT and CDR2 FYEKMQ (reference sequence). The source material was peripheral blood. This receptor was identified in a young woman with acute or convalescent COVID-19. This sequence joins TRBV13 and TRBJ2-7; 11 bases are shared with TRBD2. CDR3 sequence (DNA): TGTGCCAGCAGCTTCCCGGGACTAGCGGCCTACGAGCAGTACTTC. Protein product: CASSFPGLAAYEQYF.